Here is one TCR beta chain with its context. The data originate from a study of blood T cells in healthy people across ages. The germline V gene encodes CDR1 SGHRS and CDR2 YFSETQ. The J segment lost 3 bases and the V segment lost 4 bases, leaving 6 bases of the junction unmatched. The CDR3 is made up of 14 amino acids. Collection of 9.5 to 10 milliliters of peripheral blood was performed for each donor. A second roughly 6 to 12 cycle PCR used barcoded and J-beta primers. TCRdb processed the 5' RACE reads anew with MiXCR; each CDR3 protein has one entry. The table has roughly 500,000 distinct CDR3 sequences, 25% to 30% seen once.

The sequenced sample consisted of blood. The origin of this receptor is a woman between 65 and 79 years old in good health. The V call is TRBV5-1, the J call TRBJ1-1; TRBD1 aligns across 7 bases. The CDR3 DNA is TGCGCCAGCAGCACCAGGGGGTTGGACACTGAAGCTTTCTTT. Translated: CASSTRGLDTEAFF.